The rows below give T cell receptor beta chains drawn from one sample of a study of blood T cell repertoires in COVID-19. Some clones are missing from TCRdb's copy, which holds only in-frame ones; the method was immunoSEQ multiplex PCR. This table holds roughly 220,000 clones, roughly 84% found once. The sample taken for sequencing was PBMCs or T cells enriched from blood (not recorded which). The origin of the receptors is a woman aged 40 to 50 who had recovered from COVID-19. The CDR3 runs from the conserved cysteine through the conserved F or W. Fields, in order: V gene, J gene, D gene, clone size, CDR3 DNA, CDR3 protein. A D gene is named only where the DNA matches it firmly. Some rows mark clone size as missing; the rest say once, few, many or name a class of expanded clone.

V gene: TRBV24-1; J gene: TRBJ1-5; D gene: TRBD1; clone size: few; CDR3 DNA: TGTGCCACCAGTGACCCCGGACAGGGGTTGGATCAGCCCCAGCATTTT; CDR3 protein: CATSDPGQGLDQPQHF
V gene: TRBV19; J gene: TRBJ2-2; D gene: TRBD2; clone size: -; CDR3 DNA: TGTGCCAGTAGTTATGAGGGACTAGCGATAGCGAACACCGGGGAGCTGTTTTTT; CDR3 protein: CASSYEGLAIANTGELFF
V gene: TRBV18; J gene: TRBJ1-2; D gene: TRBD1; clone size: -; CDR3 DNA: TGTGCCAGCTCACCTGGTTTGGCACAGGGGTACTATGGCTACACCTTC; CDR3 protein: CASSPGLAQGYYGYTF
V gene: TRBV30; J gene: TRBJ1-1; D gene: -; clone size: once; CDR3 DNA: TGTGCCTGGGGTGGGAGGACTGAAGCTTTCTTT; CDR3 protein: CAWGGRTEAFF
V gene: TRBV14; J gene: TRBJ2-4; D gene: TRBD2; clone size: once; CDR3 DNA: TGTGCCAGCAGCCCCCGACTAGCGGGAGGGCAGGGCAAAAACATTCAGTACTTC; CDR3 protein: CASSPRLAGGQGKNIQYF
V gene: TRBV11-3; J gene: TRBJ1-1; D gene: -; clone size: -; CDR3 DNA: TGTGCCAGCAGCCGAGGGCCGCCAGCTGAAGCTTTCTTT; CDR3 protein: CASSRGPPAEAFF
V gene: TRBV27; J gene: TRBJ2-1; D gene: TRBD1; clone size: few; CDR3 DNA: TGTGCCAGCACCACCCCGGACAGGGACAATGAGCAGTTCTTC; CDR3 protein: CASTTPDRDNEQFF
V gene: TRBV6-4; J gene: TRBJ1-3; D gene: -; clone size: -; CDR3 DNA: TGTGTTAAAACAACCATATATTTT; CDR3 protein: CVKTTIYF
V gene: TRBV19; J gene: TRBJ2-1; D gene: TRBD1; clone size: -; CDR3 DNA: TGTGCCAGTAGTATAGATTCTGCGACAGGGGTTTACAATGAGCAGTTCTTC; CDR3 protein: CASSIDSATGVYNEQFF
V gene: TRBV18; J gene: TRBJ2-1; D gene: TRBD1; clone size: -; CDR3 DNA: TGTGCCAGCTCACCACAATCAGGGGGCCTATCCTACAATGAGCAGTTCTTC; CDR3 protein: CASSPQSGGLSYNEQFF
V gene: TRBV4-1; J gene: TRBJ2-1; D gene: -; clone size: -; CDR3 DNA: TGCGCCAGCAGCCAAGATGCGGGCTACAATGAGCAGTTCTTC; CDR3 protein: CASSQDAGYNEQFF
V gene: TRBV19; J gene: TRBJ1-4; D gene: -; clone size: -; CDR3 DNA: TGTGCCAGTAGTTCCCTTAGGGGGGAAAAACTGTTTTTT; CDR3 protein: CASSSLRGEKLFF
V gene: TRBV6-5; J gene: TRBJ1-5; D gene: TRBD1; clone size: once; CDR3 DNA: TGTGCCAGCAGGGCGTCCCGGGACAGGCTTCAGCCCCAGCATTTT; CDR3 protein: CASRASRDRLQPQHF
V gene: TRBV7-9; J gene: TRBJ2-5; D gene: TRBD2; clone size: -; CDR3 DNA: TGTGCCAGCAGCTTCCCTAGCGGGAGGGCCAGAGAGACCCAGTACTTC; CDR3 protein: CASSFPSGRARETQYF
V gene: TRBV19; J gene: TRBJ1-5; D gene: TRBD1; clone size: -; CDR3 DNA: TGTGCCAGTAGGGGACAGGGGCTAGGCCAGCCCCAGCATTTT; CDR3 protein: CASRGQGLGQPQHF
V gene: TRBV5-1; J gene: TRBJ1-4; D gene: TRBD1; clone size: -; CDR3 DNA: TGCGCCAGCAGCCTGGACCGGGACAGGGGAAGAGAAAAACTGTTTTTT; CDR3 protein: CASSLDRDRGREKLFF
V gene: TRBV27; J gene: TRBJ1-2; D gene: TRBD1; clone size: -; CDR3 DNA: TGTGCCAGCAGTTTGACAGGGGGCGGTGGCTACACCTTC; CDR3 protein: CASSLTGGGGYTF
V gene: TRBV29-1; J gene: TRBJ1-1; D gene: -; clone size: -; CDR3 DNA: TGCAGCGTTGCGATGTCCAGGACAGTGAACACTGAAGCTTTCTTT; CDR3 protein: CSVAMSRTVNTEAFF
V gene: TRBV5-1; J gene: TRBJ1-2; D gene: TRBD1; clone size: -; CDR3 DNA: TGCGCCAGCAGCTCGGGACAGATCTATGGCTACACCTTC; CDR3 protein: CASSSGQIYGYTF
V gene: TRBV5-6; J gene: TRBJ1-2; D gene: TRBD1; clone size: -; CDR3 DNA: TGTGCCAGCAGGAGGGGGAGAGAGGGGGCGCGAGGCTACACCTTC; CDR3 protein: CASRRGREGARGYTF
V gene: TRBV2; J gene: TRBJ2-1; D gene: TRBD2; clone size: -; CDR3 DNA: TGTGCCAGCAGGTTAGCGGGAGGGTCCTACAATGAGCAGTTCTTC; CDR3 protein: CASRLAGGSYNEQFF
V gene: TRBV4-1; J gene: TRBJ2-7; D gene: -; clone size: -; CDR3 DNA: TGCGCCAGCAGCCAAGAACTCCTCTCCTACGAGCAGTACTTC; CDR3 protein: CASSQELLSYEQYF
V gene: TRBV2; J gene: TRBJ2-1; D gene: TRBD2; clone size: -; CDR3 DNA: TGTGCCAGCAGAGCCGGAGAGGGACTAGCGGGAGTATATGAGCAGTTCTTC; CDR3 protein: CASRAGEGLAGVYEQFF
V gene: TRBV19; J gene: TRBJ1-1; D gene: -; clone size: -; CDR3 DNA: TGTGCCAGTAGTATAGGGGGGGGAAGGAACACTGAAGCTTTCTTT; CDR3 protein: CASSIGGGRNTEAFF
V gene: TRBV10-3; J gene: TRBJ2-3; D gene: -; clone size: -; CDR3 DNA: TGTGCCATCAGCCCGGTTACCTACAGCACAGATACGCAGTATTTT; CDR3 protein: CAISPVTYSTDTQYF
V gene: TRBV24-1; J gene: TRBJ2-2; D gene: TRBD1; clone size: -; CDR3 DNA: TGTGCCACCAGTGGTACTGGGACAGGGAGAACCGGGGAGCTGTTTTTT; CDR3 protein: CATSGTGTGRTGELFF
V gene: TRBV7-8; J gene: TRBJ1-1; D gene: -; clone size: -; CDR3 DNA: TGTGCCAGCAGAATGAGGGACAACGGGTGGGAAAACACTGAAGCTTTCTTT; CDR3 protein: CASRMRDNGWENTEAFF
V gene: TRBV30; J gene: TRBJ2-1; D gene: TRBD1; clone size: -; CDR3 DNA: TGTGCCTGGAGTCCCATGGACAGGGGGCAATTCTTC; CDR3 protein: CAWSPMDRGQFF
V gene: TRBV19; J gene: TRBJ1-5; D gene: TRBD1; clone size: -; CDR3 DNA: TGTGCCAGTAGTATGGGGGGACAGGGAAGGCCCTACCAGCATTTT; CDR3 protein: CASSMGGQGRPYQHF
V gene: TRBV5-1; J gene: TRBJ1-2; D gene: TRBD1; clone size: -; CDR3 DNA: TGCGCCAGCAGCTTGGATCCCGGGACAGGGTCTGGCTACACCTTC; CDR3 protein: CASSLDPGTGSGYTF
V gene: TRBV2; J gene: TRBJ1-3; D gene: TRBD1; clone size: -; CDR3 DNA: TGTGCCAGCAGTCCAAGCCAGACAGGGAGCGGAAACACCATATATTTT; CDR3 protein: CASSPSQTGSGNTIYF
V gene: TRBV28; J gene: TRBJ1-3; D gene: -; clone size: -; CDR3 DNA: TGTGCCAGCAGCCTAACAGGGACTGGAAACACCATATATTTT; CDR3 protein: CASSLTGTGNTIYF
V gene: TRBV5-4; J gene: TRBJ2-6; D gene: TRBD1; clone size: -; CDR3 DNA: TGTGCCAGCAGCAGTAGACAGGGTAACAGTGGACCATCTGGGGCCAACGTCCTGACTTTC; CDR3 protein: CASSSRQGNSGPSGANVLTF
V gene: TRBV27; J gene: TRBJ1-4; D gene: -; clone size: -; CDR3 DNA: TGTGCCAGCAGGGGGTTCGGGGGAAAACTGTTTTTT; CDR3 protein: CASRGFGGKLFF
V gene: TRBV4-3; J gene: TRBJ2-1; D gene: -; clone size: -; CDR3 DNA: TGCGCCAGCAGCCAAGATATCGCGGGTAGGAGTTTTAATGAGCAGTTCTTC; CDR3 protein: CASSQDIAGRSFNEQFF
V gene: TRBV7-9; J gene: TRBJ2-3; D gene: -; clone size: -; CDR3 DNA: TGTGCCAGCAGCCCAAGCGGGAGCACAGATACGCAGTATTTT; CDR3 protein: CASSPSGSTDTQYF
V gene: TRBV20-1; J gene: TRBJ2-3; D gene: -; clone size: -; CDR3 DNA: TGCAGTGCTAGTCTCAGTTCAGATACGCAGTATTTT; CDR3 protein: CSASLSSDTQYF
V gene: TRBV5-1; J gene: TRBJ2-2; D gene: TRBD2; clone size: -; CDR3 DNA: TGCGCCAGCAGCTTAGTAGCGGGATCGAACACCGGGGAGCTGTTTTTT; CDR3 protein: CASSLVAGSNTGELFF
V gene: TRBV7-9; J gene: TRBJ2-7; D gene: -; clone size: once; CDR3 DNA: TGTGCCAGCAGCTCGGCCTCCCAGGACGAGCAGTACTTC; CDR3 protein: CASSSASQDEQYF
V gene: TRBV5-1; J gene: TRBJ2-1; D gene: TRBD2; clone size: once; CDR3 DNA: TGCGCCAGCACCTCTTCGGGGAGGGCCTACAATGAGCAGTTCTTC; CDR3 protein: CASTSSGRAYNEQFF
V gene: TRBV20-1; J gene: TRBJ2-5; D gene: TRBD2; clone size: -; CDR3 DNA: TGCAGTGCTAGTAGGAGCGGGAGCTCAGAGACCCAGTACTTC; CDR3 protein: CSASRSGSSETQYF
V gene: TRBV30; J gene: TRBJ1-5; D gene: -; clone size: -; CDR3 DNA: TGTGCCTGGAGTGAACAGGGCGGTCAGCCCCAGCATTTT; CDR3 protein: CAWSEQGGQPQHF
V gene: TRBV5-1; J gene: TRBJ2-1; D gene: TRBD2; clone size: -; CDR3 DNA: TGCGCCAGCAGCTATACGGGAGGGGAGGCCAATGAGCAGTTCTTC; CDR3 protein: CASSYTGGEANEQFF
V gene: TRBV27; J gene: TRBJ2-2; D gene: TRBD2; clone size: -; CDR3 DNA: TGTGCCAGCAGTTTATGGGGTCCGGGAGGGATCACCGGGGAGCTGTTTTTT; CDR3 protein: CASSLWGPGGITGELFF
V gene: TRBV27; J gene: TRBJ2-1; D gene: TRBD2; clone size: once; CDR3 DNA: TGTGCCAGCAGTTTGACTAGCGGGAGATATGAGCAGTTCTTC; CDR3 protein: CASSLTSGRYEQFF
V gene: TRBV6-5; J gene: TRBJ1-4; D gene: -; clone size: -; CDR3 DNA: TGTGCCAGCAGTCCCCCGGGGGGGACTAATGAAAAACTGTTTTTT; CDR3 protein: CASSPPGGTNEKLFF
V gene: TRBV5-1; J gene: TRBJ1-2; D gene: TRBD1; clone size: -; CDR3 DNA: TGCGCCAGCAGCTTGGTTGGGACAGGGGTCGGCTACACCTTC; CDR3 protein: CASSLVGTGVGYTF
V gene: TRBV10-2; J gene: TRBJ1-1; D gene: -; clone size: -; CDR3 DNA: TGCGCCAGCAGACAACACGTGAACACTGAAGCTTTCTTT; CDR3 protein: CASRQHVNTEAFF
V gene: TRBV14; J gene: TRBJ2-1; D gene: TRBD2; clone size: -; CDR3 DNA: TGTGCCAGCAGCCAGCTGAGGGGACTGGCTAGCGGGAGCAATGAGCAGTTCTTC; CDR3 protein: CASSQLRGLASGSNEQFF
V gene: TRBV7-8; J gene: TRBJ2-1; D gene: -; clone size: -; CDR3 DNA: TGTGCCAGCAGCTTGACGGGTGGATACAATGAGCAGTTCTTC; CDR3 protein: CASSLTGGYNEQFF
V gene: TRBV19; J gene: TRBJ2-2; D gene: -; clone size: -; CDR3 DNA: TGTGCCAGTAGTGTGACTAGGACCACCGGGGAGCTGTTTTTT; CDR3 protein: CASSVTRTTGELFF
V gene: TRBV24-1; J gene: TRBJ2-1; D gene: TRBD2; clone size: few; CDR3 DNA: TGTGCCACCAGTGATCCCCCTCCCGCGGGAGGCGGTGAGCAGTTCTTC; CDR3 protein: CATSDPPPAGGGEQFF
V gene: TRBV2; J gene: TRBJ2-5; D gene: TRBD2; clone size: -; CDR3 DNA: TGTGCCAGCAGTGAAGCGAAAACTAGCGGGGGCGGGGAGACCCAGTACTTC; CDR3 protein: CASSEAKTSGGGETQYF
V gene: TRBV28; J gene: TRBJ1-2; D gene: -; clone size: -; CDR3 DNA: TGTGCCAGCAGCCGGCGGGACTACTATGGCTACACCTTC; CDR3 protein: CASSRRDYYGYTF
V gene: TRBV27; J gene: TRBJ1-5; D gene: TRBD1; clone size: -; CDR3 DNA: TGTGCCAGCAGCCCCAGGGGGCTAAGTAATCAGCCCCAGCATTTT; CDR3 protein: CASSPRGLSNQPQHF
V gene: TRBV28; J gene: TRBJ1-1; D gene: -; clone size: once; CDR3 DNA: TGTGCCAGCAGTTCTACCGGGACAAGGGATGAAGCTTTCTTT; CDR3 protein: CASSSTGTRDEAFF
V gene: TRBV14; J gene: TRBJ1-2; D gene: TRBD1; clone size: -; CDR3 DNA: TGTGCCAGCAGCCAACGGACAGGGTCAAAAAGCTATGGCTACACCTTC; CDR3 protein: CASSQRTGSKSYGYTF